The clone carrying this T cell receptor beta chain was detected only once. The CDR3 length is 15 residues. The sample is drawn from a study of control samples from healthy donors and cancer patients. Measured with immunoSEQ multiplex PCR; TCRdb has only the in-frame clones, and not every one. This table holds some 130,000 clones, roughly 92% found once. The sequenced sample was blood. This chain links TRBV21-1 with TRBJ1-1. TRBV21-1 counts as a pseudogene. The receptor comes from a man aged 18 to 29 in good health. CDR3 sequence (DNA): TGTGCCAGCTACCCCAAAAGGGTGAGGAACACTGAAGCTTTCTTT. Protein product: CASYPKRVRNTEAFF.